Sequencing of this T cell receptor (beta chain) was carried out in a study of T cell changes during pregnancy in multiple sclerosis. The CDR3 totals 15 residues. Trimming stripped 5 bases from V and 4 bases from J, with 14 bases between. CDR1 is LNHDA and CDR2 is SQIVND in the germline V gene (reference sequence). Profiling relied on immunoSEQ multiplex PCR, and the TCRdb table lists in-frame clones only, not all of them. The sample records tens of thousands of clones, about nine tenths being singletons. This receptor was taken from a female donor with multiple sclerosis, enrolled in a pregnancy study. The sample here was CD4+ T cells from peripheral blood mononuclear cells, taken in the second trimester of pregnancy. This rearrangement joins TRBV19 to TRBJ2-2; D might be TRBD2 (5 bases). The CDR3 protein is CASSRASRGTGELFF. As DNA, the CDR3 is TGTGCCAGTAGTCGAGCTAGCCGCGGCACCGGGGAGCTGTTTTTT. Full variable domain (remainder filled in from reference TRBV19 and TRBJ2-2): DGGITQSPKYLFRKEGQNVTLSCEQNLNHDAMYWYRQDPGQGLRLIYYSQIVNDFQKGDIAEGYSVSREKKESFPLTVTSAQKNPTAFYLCASSRASRGTGELFFGEGSRLTVL.